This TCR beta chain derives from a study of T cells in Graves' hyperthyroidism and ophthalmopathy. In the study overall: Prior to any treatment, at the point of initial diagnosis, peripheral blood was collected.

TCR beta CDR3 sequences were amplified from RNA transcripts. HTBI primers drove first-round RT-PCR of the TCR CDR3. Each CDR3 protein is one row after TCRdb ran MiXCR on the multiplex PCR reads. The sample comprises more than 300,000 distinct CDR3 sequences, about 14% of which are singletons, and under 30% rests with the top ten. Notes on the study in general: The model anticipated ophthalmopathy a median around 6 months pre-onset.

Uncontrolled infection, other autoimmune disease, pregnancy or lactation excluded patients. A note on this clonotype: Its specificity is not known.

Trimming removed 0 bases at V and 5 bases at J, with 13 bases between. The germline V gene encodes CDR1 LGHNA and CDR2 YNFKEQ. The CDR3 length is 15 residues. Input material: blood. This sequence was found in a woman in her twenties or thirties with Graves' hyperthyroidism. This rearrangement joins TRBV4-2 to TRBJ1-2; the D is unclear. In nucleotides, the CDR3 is TGTGCCAGCAGCCAAGATCTGGCTGCAGATTATGGCTACACCTTC. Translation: CASSQDLAADYGYTF.